This T cell receptor (beta chain) stems from a study of CD8+ T cells in alopecia areata. Study-wide context: In an open-label trial, patients got 5 to 10 mg tofacitinib twice daily. Affected scalp percentage gauged treated patients' severity.

Findings of the study overall: The study also sequences resident alphabeta T cells of normal skin in scalp samples.

Indicated treatment: oral pan-JAK inhibitor, 5-10 mg twice daily. Using a FACSAria, the CD4+ and CD8+ T cells were sorted from the PBMCs. Once RNA had been extracted, it was reverse transcribed into cDNA to act as the sequencing template. Clones were sequenced by immunoSEQ multiplex PCR, and TCRdb holds only the in-frame ones, with some missing. The sample has 180,000 or so clones, roughly half seen once. Worth noting for this clone: Its matching antigen is unknown.

The CDR3 is made up of 15 amino acids. V was trimmed by 2 bases and J by 3 bases, leaving 12 bases between them. The germline V gene encodes CDR1 SEHNR and CDR2 FQNEAQ (reference sequence). The starting material was CD8+ T cells sorted from blood, obtained between weeks 51 and 52, from a patient treated with tofacitinib. The chain carries TRBV7-9 and TRBJ2-3; D gene ambiguous. This TCR derives from a human donor with alopecia areata. As DNA, the CDR3 is TGTGCCAGCAGCTTATGGTATCCTGAGACAGATACGCAGTATTTT. As protein: CASSLWYPETDTQYF.